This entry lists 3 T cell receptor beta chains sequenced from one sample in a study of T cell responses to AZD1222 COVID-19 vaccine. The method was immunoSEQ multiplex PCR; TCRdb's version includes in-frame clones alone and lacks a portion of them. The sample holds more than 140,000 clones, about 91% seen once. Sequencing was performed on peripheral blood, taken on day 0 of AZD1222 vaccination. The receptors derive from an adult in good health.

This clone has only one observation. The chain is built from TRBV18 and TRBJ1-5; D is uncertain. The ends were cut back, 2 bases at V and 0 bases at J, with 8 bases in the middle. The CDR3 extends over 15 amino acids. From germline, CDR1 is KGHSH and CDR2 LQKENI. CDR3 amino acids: CASSPDNPSNQPQHF. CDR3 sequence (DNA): TGTGCCAGCTCACCAGACAACCCTAGCAATCAGCCCCAGCATTTT. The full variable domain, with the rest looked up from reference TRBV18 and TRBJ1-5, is NAGVMQNPRHLVRRRGQEARLRCSPMKGHSHVYWYRQLPEEGLKFMVYLQKENIIDESGMPKERFSAEFPKEGPSILRIQQVVRGDSAAYFCASSPDNPSNQPQHFGDGTRLSIL.

The CDR3, as DNA: TGTGCCACCAGTGAGGTGTCTAGCGGGAGGCTCGAACCCACAGGGGAGCTGTTTTTT. Amino acids: CATSEVSSGRLEPTGELFF. The V call is TRBV24-1, the J call TRBJ2-2; 11 bases line up with TRBD2. The CDR3 spans 19 residues. Trimming removed 4 bases from V and 8 bases from J; junction bases left unmatched: 17. In germline, CDR1 is KGHDR, CDR2 SFDVKD.

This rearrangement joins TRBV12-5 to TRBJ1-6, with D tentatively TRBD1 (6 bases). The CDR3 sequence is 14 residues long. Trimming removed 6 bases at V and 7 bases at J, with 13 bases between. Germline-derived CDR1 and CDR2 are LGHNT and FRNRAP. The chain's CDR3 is CASGQGLGNSPLHF. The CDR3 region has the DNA TGTGCTAGTGGACAGGGATTAGGGAATTCACCCCTCCACTTT.